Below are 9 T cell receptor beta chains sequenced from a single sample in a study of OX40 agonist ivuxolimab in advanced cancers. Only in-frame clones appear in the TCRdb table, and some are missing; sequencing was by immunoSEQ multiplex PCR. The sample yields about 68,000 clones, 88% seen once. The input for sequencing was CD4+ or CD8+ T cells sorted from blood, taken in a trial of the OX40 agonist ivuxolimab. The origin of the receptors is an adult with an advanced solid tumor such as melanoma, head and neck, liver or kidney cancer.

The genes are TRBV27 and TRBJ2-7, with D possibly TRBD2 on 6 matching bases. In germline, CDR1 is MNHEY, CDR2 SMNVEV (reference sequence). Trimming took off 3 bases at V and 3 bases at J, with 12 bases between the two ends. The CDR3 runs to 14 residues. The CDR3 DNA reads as TGTGCCAGCAGTTTGCGGGACGGCATCTACGAGCAGTACTTC. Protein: CASSLRDGIYEQYF.

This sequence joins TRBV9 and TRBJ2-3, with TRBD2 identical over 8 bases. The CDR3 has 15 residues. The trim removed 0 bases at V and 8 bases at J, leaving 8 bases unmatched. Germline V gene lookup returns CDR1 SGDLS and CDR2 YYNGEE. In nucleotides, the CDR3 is TGTGCCAGCAGCGTAGGGGGTAGCGGGGTCAGTACGCAGTATTTT. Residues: CASSVGGSGVSTQYF.

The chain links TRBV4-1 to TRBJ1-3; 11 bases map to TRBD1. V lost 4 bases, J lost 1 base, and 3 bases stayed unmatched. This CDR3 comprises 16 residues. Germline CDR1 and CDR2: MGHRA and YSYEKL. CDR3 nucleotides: TGCGCCAGCAGCCTGGGACAGGGGGTGTCTGGAAACACCATATATTTT. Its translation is CASSLGQGVSGNTIYF.

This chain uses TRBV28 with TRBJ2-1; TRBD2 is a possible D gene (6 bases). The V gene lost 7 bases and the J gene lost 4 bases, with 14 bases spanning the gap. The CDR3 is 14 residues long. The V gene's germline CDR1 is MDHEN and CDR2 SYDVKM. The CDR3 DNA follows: TGTGCCAGCAATGGCGGGAAAGCTTACAATGAGCAGTTCTTC. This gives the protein CASNGGKAYNEQFF.

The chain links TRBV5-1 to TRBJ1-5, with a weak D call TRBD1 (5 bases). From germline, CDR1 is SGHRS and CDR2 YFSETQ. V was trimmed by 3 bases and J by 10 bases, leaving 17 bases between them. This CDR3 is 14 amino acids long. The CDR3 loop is CASSSGDGRSPQHF. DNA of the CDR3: TGCGCCAGCAGCTCGGGGGACGGGCGCTCTCCCCAGCATTTT.

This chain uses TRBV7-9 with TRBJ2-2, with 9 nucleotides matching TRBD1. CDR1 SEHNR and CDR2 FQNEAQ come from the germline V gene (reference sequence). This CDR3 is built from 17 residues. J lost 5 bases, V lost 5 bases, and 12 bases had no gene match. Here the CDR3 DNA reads TGTGCCAGCAGCGGTTACCGGGACAGGGTCCTGACCGGGGAGCTGTTTTTT. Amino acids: CASSGYRDRVLTGELFF. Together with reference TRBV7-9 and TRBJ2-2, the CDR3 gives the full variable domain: DTGVSQNPRHKITKRGQNVTFRCDPISEHNRLYWYRQTLGQGPEFLTYFQNEAQLEKSRLLSDRFSAERPKGSFSTLEIQRTEQGDSAMYLCASSGYRDRVLTGELFFGEGSRLTVL.

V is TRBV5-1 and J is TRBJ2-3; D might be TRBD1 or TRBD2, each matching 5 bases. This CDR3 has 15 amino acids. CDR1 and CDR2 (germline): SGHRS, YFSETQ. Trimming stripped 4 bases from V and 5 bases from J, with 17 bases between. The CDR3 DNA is TGCGCCAGCAGCACGGACCGCAGGGAGATAGATACGCAGTATTTT. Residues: CASSTDRREIDTQYF.

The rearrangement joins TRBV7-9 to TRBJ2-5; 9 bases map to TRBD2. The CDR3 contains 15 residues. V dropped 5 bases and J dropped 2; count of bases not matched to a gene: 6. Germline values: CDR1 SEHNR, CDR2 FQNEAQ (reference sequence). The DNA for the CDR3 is TGTGCCAGCAGCGCCGGACTAGCGCAACAAGAGACCCAGTACTTC. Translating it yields CASSAGLAQQETQYF.

For the CDR3, the DNA is TGTGCCAGCTCACCTGGGACAGGTAGCAATCAGCCCCAGCATTTT. Amino acids: CASSPGTGSNQPQHF. This chain uses TRBV18 with TRBJ1-5, with 8 bases lining up with TRBD1. This CDR3 has 15 residues. J gave up 0 bases and V 3 bases, and 1 base lay outside the gene matches. Looked up from germline, CDR1 is KGHSH and CDR2 is LQKENI.